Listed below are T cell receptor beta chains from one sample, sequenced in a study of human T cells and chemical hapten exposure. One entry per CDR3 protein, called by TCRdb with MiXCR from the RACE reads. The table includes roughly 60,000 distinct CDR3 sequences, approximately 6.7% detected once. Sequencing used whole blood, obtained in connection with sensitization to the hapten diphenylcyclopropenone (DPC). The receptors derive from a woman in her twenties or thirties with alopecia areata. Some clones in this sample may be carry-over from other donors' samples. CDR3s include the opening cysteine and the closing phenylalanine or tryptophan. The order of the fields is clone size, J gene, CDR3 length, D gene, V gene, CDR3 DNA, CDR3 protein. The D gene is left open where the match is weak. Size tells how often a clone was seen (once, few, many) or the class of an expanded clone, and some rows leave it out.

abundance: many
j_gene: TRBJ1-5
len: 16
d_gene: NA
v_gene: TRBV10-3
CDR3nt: TGTGCCATCAGTGAGCTCTTGGGGATAGAAAATCAGCCCCAGCATTTT
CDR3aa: CAISELLGIENQPQHF

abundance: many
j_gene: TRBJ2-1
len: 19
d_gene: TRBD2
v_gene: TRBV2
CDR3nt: TGTGCCAGCAGTGCCCCACGCGGGAGCGGGGGGGCTGGTTACAATGAGCAGTTCTTC
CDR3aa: CASSAPRGSGGAGYNEQFF

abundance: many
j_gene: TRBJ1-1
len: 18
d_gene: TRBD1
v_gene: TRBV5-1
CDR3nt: TGCGCCAGCAGCTTGGTCTCCGGGACAGGGGGCAGTTGGACTGAAGCTTTCTTT
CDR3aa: CASSLVSGTGGSWTEAFF

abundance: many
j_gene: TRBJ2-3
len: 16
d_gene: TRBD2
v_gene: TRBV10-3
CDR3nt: TGTGCCATCAGTGAAGGGTCTAGCGGGCTCACAGATACGCAGTATTTT
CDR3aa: CAISEGSSGLTDTQYF

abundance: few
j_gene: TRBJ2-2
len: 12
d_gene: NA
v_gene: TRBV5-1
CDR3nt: TGCGCCAGCAGAACGAACACCGGGGAGCTGTTTTTT
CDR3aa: CASRTNTGELFF

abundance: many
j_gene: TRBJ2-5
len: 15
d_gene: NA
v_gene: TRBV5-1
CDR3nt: TGCGCCAGCAGCGCTGATGGGGGGGCCCAAGAGACCCAGTACTTC
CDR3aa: CASSADGGAQETQYF

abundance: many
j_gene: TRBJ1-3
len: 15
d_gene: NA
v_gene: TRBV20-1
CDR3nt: TGCAGTGCTAAGGGTGATTGGGGCTCTGGAAACACCATATATTTT
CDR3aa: CSAKGDWGSGNTIYF

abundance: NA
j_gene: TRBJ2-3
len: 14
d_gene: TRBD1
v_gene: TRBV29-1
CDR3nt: TGCAGCGTTGACGGGGACAGGGTAGGAGATACGCAGTATTTT
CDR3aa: CSVDGDRVGDTQYF

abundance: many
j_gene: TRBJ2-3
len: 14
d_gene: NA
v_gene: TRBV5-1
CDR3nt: TGCGCCAGCAGCGGGGGGCAGTCCACAGATACGCAGTATTTT
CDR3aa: CASSGGQSTDTQYF

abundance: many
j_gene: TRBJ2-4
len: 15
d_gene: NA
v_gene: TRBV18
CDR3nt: TGTGCCAGCTCACCAAGGGTCGGCGGGGAGGACATTCAGTACTTC
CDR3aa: CASSPRVGGEDIQYF

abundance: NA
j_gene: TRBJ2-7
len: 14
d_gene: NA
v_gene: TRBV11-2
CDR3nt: TGTGCCAGCAGCTTAGTAGGTGCGGGGAACGAGCAGTACTTC
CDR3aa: CASSLVGAGNEQYF

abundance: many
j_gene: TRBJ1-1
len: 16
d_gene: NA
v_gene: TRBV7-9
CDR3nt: TGTGCCAGCAGTCCCTCGGCAGGAACCAAGAACACTGAAGCTTTCTTT
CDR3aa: CASSPSAGTKNTEAFF

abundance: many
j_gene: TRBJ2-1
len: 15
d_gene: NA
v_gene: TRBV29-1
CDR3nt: TGCAGCGTTGATTGGAGGGCGACCCTTCACCGGGAGCAGTTCTTC
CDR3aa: CSVDWRATLHREQFF

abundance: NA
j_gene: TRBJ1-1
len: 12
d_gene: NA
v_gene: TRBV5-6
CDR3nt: TGTGCCAGCAAGAAACCGCCGGGAGAAGCTTTCTTT
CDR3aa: CASKKPPGEAFF

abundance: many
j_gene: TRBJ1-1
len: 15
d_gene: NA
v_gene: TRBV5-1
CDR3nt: TGCGCCAGCAGCTTGGGGGACGGGGTCAACACTGAAGCTTTCTTT
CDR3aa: CASSLGDGVNTEAFF

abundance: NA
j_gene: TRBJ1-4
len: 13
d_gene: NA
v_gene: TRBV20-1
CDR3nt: TGCAGTGCTAGCTCGGGGGACAATGAAAAACTGTTTTTT
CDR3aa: CSASSGDNEKLFF

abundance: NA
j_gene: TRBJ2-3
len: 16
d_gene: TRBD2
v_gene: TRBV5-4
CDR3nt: TGTGCCAGCAGCTTGGCCGGGGGGACTAGCACAGATACGCAGTATTTT
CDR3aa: CASSLAGGTSTDTQYF

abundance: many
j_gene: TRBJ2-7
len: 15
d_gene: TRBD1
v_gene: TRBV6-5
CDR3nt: TGTGCCAGCAGGGCCGGGACAGGGAGCTCCTACGAGCAGTACTTC
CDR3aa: CASRAGTGSSYEQYF